The T cell receptor beta chain under discussion was sequenced for a study of T cells in narcolepsy listed by TCRdb under 2018. With respect to the entire study: Healthy control donors were enrolled in the study alongside patients who had narcolepsy type 1 or type 2 (NT1, NT2). Autoreactive T cells targeting hypocretin neuron self-antigens (hypocretin, TRIB2) were sought in narcolepsy patients, and TCR Vbeta sequencing was used to track clonotypes in blood and CSF. Results and caveats for the whole study, not just this receptor: Some blood memory CD4+ repertoires from patients and controls contained no sequences matching autoreactive T cell clones. Patients and controls had similar numbers of sequenced blood memory CD4+ clonotypes, with averages of roughly 39,000 in patients and some 31,000 in controls. According to the report, autoreactive clonotypes were detected serially in the blood of the same patients and of different patients, but not in healthy controls. Plots that compared CSF and blood CD4+ T cell clonotypes from the same patient highlighted HCRT-specific and TRIB2-specific autoreactive clonotypes.

For TCR Vbeta sequencing, memory CD4+ T cells were sorted ex vivo from the peripheral blood of both healthy controls and narcolepsy patients. This clone was observed once. The target of this receptor is not known. Base-call qualities are not available, and no considerably larger clone is one nucleotide away. V is cut by 4 bases and J by 7 bases, and the space between the germline ends is 13 bases. The CDR3 measures 13 amino acids from cysteine to phenylalanine. Left in the record is the CDR3 DNA by itself, 39 bases read in frame from the first base. CDR1 and CDR2 (SGHAT, FQNNGV) derive from the germline V gene. Library prep was done by the immunoSEQ multiplex PCR assay. Not all clones reach the TCRdb copy of this immuneACCESS table, which keeps in-frame sequences only. Checked studies attribute under half of the gap to unresolved V genes and leave the rest unexplained. For this sample there are roughly 25,000 clones; roughly four fifths appear just once. Roughly 1.3% of the sample comes from the top ten.

Recombination joined TRBV11-2 with TRBJ1-1; the best D guess is TRBD1, with 5 bases matching. The sequenced sample consisted of CD45RA- memory CD4+ T cells from PBMCs. The sample's cell subset or site label, decoded: memory T cells sorted ex vivo from peripheral blood. The TCR comes from a human donor with narcolepsy. Here is the DNA: TGTGCCAGCAGCTGGGGCGGCTCCCGTGAAGCTTTCTTT. This sequence encodes CASSWGGSREAFF. The CDR3 plus the reference TRBV11-2 and TRBJ1-1 genes for the other parts give the full variable domain: EAGVAQSPRYKIIEKRQSVAFWCNPISGHATLYWYQQILGQGPKLLIQFQNNGVVDDSQLPKDRFSAERLKGVDSTLKIQPAKLEDSAVYLCASSWGGSREAFFGQGTRLTVV.